Each of the 10 T cell receptor beta chains below was sequenced from the same sample in a study of T cells in Graves' hyperthyroidism and ophthalmopathy. Amplification yielded TCR beta CDR3 regions, with RNA transcripts as the source. The TCR CDR3 first-round RT-PCR relied on the HTBI primer set. TCRdb independently ran MiXCR on the multiplex PCR reads; one entry per CDR3 protein. The table shows some 600,000 distinct CDR3 sequences, with around 14% occurring only once. Sequencing used blood. These receptors were taken from a woman in her twenties or thirties with Graves' hyperthyroidism that later progressed to Graves' ophthalmopathy.

This clonotype turned up a few times. The rearrangement joins TRBV29-1 to TRBJ2-3; perhaps TRBD2 as D (6 bases). V was clipped by 7 bases and J by 3 bases, with 20 bases between them. The CDR3 extends over 15 amino acids. CDR1 is SQVTM and CDR2 is ANQGSEA in the germline V gene. The CDR3 DNA follows: TGCAGCGCTGATACGGGGTTCAGCGGGACAGATACGCAGTATTTT. It encodes CSADTGFSGTDTQYF.

This clonotype was seen only a few times. The V call is TRBV12-3 or TRBV12-4, the J call TRBJ2-5, with 7 bases identical to TRBD1. CDR3 length: 14 residues. V lost 5 bases and J lost 2; bases outside the gene matches: 5. The CDR3 coding sequence is TGTGCCAGCAGTCTTGGACAGGTTCAAGAGACCCAGTACTTC. Translating it yields CASSLGQVQETQYF.

CDR3 protein: CASSPGQLNTYEQYF. The CDR3 DNA is TGTGCCAGTAGTCCGGGACAGCTTAATACCTACGAGCAGTACTTC. The chain combines TRBV19 with TRBJ2-7; 7 nucleotides agree with TRBD1. The CDR3 contains 15 residues. CDR1 and CDR2 from the germline V gene are LNHDA and SQIVND (reference sequence). J lost 2 bases, V lost 5 bases, and 9 bases had no gene match.

This clonotype was counted at least ten times. This chain joins TRBV7-2 and TRBJ2-4, with 12 positions matching TRBD2. Germline assignment: CDR1 SGHTA and CDR2 FQGNSA. V dropped 4 bases and J dropped 2; count of bases not matched to a gene: 12. CDR3 length: 19 amino acids. The CDR3 is CASSSIPTSGRRTKNIQYF. CDR3 DNA sequence: TGTGCCAGCAGCTCGATCCCCACTAGCGGGAGGAGAACCAAAAACATTCAGTACTTC. The full variable domain, in which reference TRBV7-2 and TRBJ2-4 provide the parts outside the CDR3, is GAGVSQSPSNKVTEKGKDVELRCDPISGHTALYWYRQSLGQGLEFLIYFQGNSAPDKSGLPSDRFSAERTGGSVSTLTIQRTQQEDSAVYLCASSSIPTSGRRTKNIQYFGAGTRLSVL.

On this clonotype itself: With a much larger clone just one base away, this may be a read error. This chain links TRBV12-3 or TRBV12-4 with TRBJ2-3; D might be TRBD2 (6 bases). Trimming pared 5 bases from V and 3 bases from J, leaving 15 bases between. The CDR3 totals 15 residues. The DNA for the CDR3 is TGTGCCAGCAGTCGTATAGCGGAACATACAGATACGCAGTATTTT. Its translation is CASSRIAEHTDTQYF.

The chain is built from TRBV4-1 and TRBJ2-1, with TRBD2 identical over 7 bases. Trimming took 4 bases from V and 12 from J; bases not matched to a gene: 18. The germline gives CDR1 MGHRA, CDR2 YSYEKL. The CDR3 runs to 16 residues. The CDR3 here is CASSPGGRERQLRQFF. The CDR3 region has the DNA TGCGCCAGCAGCCCCGGAGGGCGGGAGCGCCAGCTGCGGCAGTTCTTC.

This clonotype was seen at least ten times. The rearrangement joins TRBV12-3 or TRBV12-4 to TRBJ1-2; D might be TRBD1 (6 bases). The CDR3 has 13 amino acids. Trimming cost V 5 bases and J 4 bases, with 11 bases left between them. In DNA form, the CDR3 reads TGTGCCAGCAGTATTACGACAGGCTATGGCTACACCTTC. This translates into CASSITTGYGYTF.

This clonotype was seen repeatedly, ten times or more. The chain has TRBV5-1 and TRBJ1-3; 8 nucleotides agree with TRBD1. Germline trimming cut 4 bases from V and 2 bases from J; bases unmatched to any gene: 2. There are 14 residues in the CDR3. Germline V gene lookup returns CDR1 SGHRS and CDR2 YFSETQ. Here the CDR3 DNA reads TGCGCCAGCAGCCCGGACAGGGCTGGAAACACCATATATTTT. Its translation: CASSPDRAGNTIYF.

The V and J genes are TRBV19 and TRBJ2-7; the match to TRBD1 covers 12 bases. Germline CDR1 LNHDA, CDR2 SQIVND (reference sequence). Unmatched junction bases numbered 8, after V lost 3 bases and J lost 5 bases. There are 16 residues in the CDR3. The DNA of the CDR3 is TGTGCCAGTAGTATCCATCCCGGGACAGGGGGCCACGAGCAGTACTTC. It yields the protein CASSIHPGTGGHEQYF.

This clonotype turned up a few times. The chain uses TRBV14 and TRBJ2-2; D remains ambiguous. The V and J ends lost 4 bases and 4 bases respectively, with 7 bases between them. The length of the CDR3 is 13 residues. From germline, CDR1 is SGHDN and CDR2 FVKESK. The CDR3: CASSPHGTGELFF. The DNA for the CDR3 is TGTGCCAGCAGCCCCCATGGCACCGGGGAGCTGTTTTTT.